The 25 T cell receptor beta chains in this list originate from one sample, sequenced in a study of cytotoxic CD8 clonotypes in ibrutinib-treated CLL. Profiled with immunoSEQ multiplex PCR; TCRdb holds only in-frame clones, not every one. This table holds approximately 13,000 clones, more than 60% found once. Sequenced here: PBMCs, sampled before ibrutinib treatment. These TCRs come from a human donor with chronic lymphocytic leukemia.

V and J are TRBV6-1 and TRBJ1-3; D not certain. Germline V gene lookup returns CDR1 MNHNS and CDR2 SASEGT. Trimming pared 6 bases from V and 1 base from J, leaving 7 bases between. The CDR3 extends over 13 amino acids. The CDR3 is CASRAASGNTIYF. Written as DNA, the CDR3 is TGTGCCAGCAGGGCTGCTTCTGGAAACACCATATATTTT.

V gene TRBV4-2 combines with J gene TRBJ2-6; perhaps TRBD1 as D (6 bases). V lost 3 bases and J lost 0, with 12 bases in between. The CDR3 totals 17 residues. Germline V gene sequence: CDR1 LGHNA, CDR2 YNFKEQ. The CDR3 sequence: CASSQTGTDSGANVLTF. CDR3 bases: TGTGCCAGCAGCCAGACAGGCACCGACTCTGGGGCCAACGTCCTGACTTTC.

This clone was detected only a few times. The CDR3 region has the DNA TGTGCCAGCGGCCTGGAAGAGACCCAGTACTTC. This gives the protein CASGLEETQYF. The chain has TRBV28 and TRBJ2-5; D not resolved. Germline CDR1 is MDHEN and CDR2 is SYDVKM. The CDR3 length is 11 residues. Trimming stripped 8 bases from V and 3 bases from J, with 7 bases between. Based on the CDR3 plus reference TRBV28 and TRBJ2-5, the full variable domain is DVKVTQSSRYLVKRTGEKVFLECVQDMDHENMFWYRQDPGLGLRLIYFSYDVKMKEKGDIPEGYSVSREKKERFSLILESASTNQTSMYLCASGLEETQYFGPGTRLLVL.

The chain links TRBV19 to TRBJ1-2; TRBD1 matches at 7 bases. CDR3 length: 14 residues. J lost 4 bases, V lost 4 bases, and 6 bases had no gene match. Germline CDR1 LNHDA, CDR2 SQIVND (reference sequence). The CDR3 region is CASSTEQGLYGYTF. The CDR3 DNA sequence: TGTGCCAGTAGTACGGAACAGGGGCTCTATGGCTACACCTTC.

This chain uses TRBV7-8 with TRBJ2-1, with TRBD2 matching over 12 bases. From germline, CDR1 is SGHVS and CDR2 FQNEAQ. V trimming: 5 bases; J trimming: 1 base; junction bases outside the gene matches: 9. The CDR3 runs to 18 residues. The CDR3 protein is CASSHGLAGPLSYNEQFF. CDR3 DNA: TGTGCCAGCAGCCACGGACTAGCGGGGCCCCTTTCCTACAATGAGCAGTTCTTC. The entire variable domain, with the rest obtained from reference TRBV7-8 and TRBJ2-1, is as follows: GAGVSQSPRYKVAKRGQDVALRCDPISGHVSLFWYQQALGQGPEFLTYFQNEAQLDKSGLPSDRFFAERPEGSVSTLKIQRTQQEDSAVYLCASSHGLAGPLSYNEQFFGPGTRLTVL.

Turning to this clone: Sequence at one end of the junction differs from germline and may be a read error. The genes are TRBV6-5 and TRBJ2-5; the D is unclear. This CDR3 region has 15 residues. CDR1 and CDR2 (germline): MNHEY, SVGAGI. CDR3: CASSYSRHPQGTQYF. In DNA, the CDR3 is TGTGCCAGCAGTTACTCGAGACACCCCCAAGGGACCCAGTACTTC.

This chain links TRBV7-3 with TRBJ2-1; possibly TRBD1 for D (6 bases). Germline V lookup: CDR1 SGHTA, CDR2 FQGTGA. The CDR3 totals 15 residues. Deletions cut 2 bases from V and 6 bases from J, with 14 bases between. The CDR3 is CASSLVQGVRNEQFF. Written as DNA, the CDR3 is TGTGCCAGCAGCTTAGTACAGGGAGTTCGCAATGAGCAGTTCTTC.

The rearrangement uses TRBV5-1 and TRBJ2-1, with D perhaps matching TRBD2 (6 bases). The V end was cut by 4 bases, the J end by 9 bases, with 17 bases between. Germline CDR1 SGHRS, CDR2 YFSETQ. CDR3 length: 14 amino acids. CDR3 bases: TGCGCCAGCAGCCGGGACTTAAGTGGAGCTGAGCAGTTCTTC. Amino acids: CASSRDLSGAEQFF.

CDR3 DNA sequence: TGTGCCAGTGGTAGCTTGGGGGGGCCGGATTACGAGCAGTTCTTC. The encoded protein is CASGSLGGPDYEQFF. The chain has TRBV19 and TRBJ2-1, with D possibly TRBD2 on 7 matching bases. V lost 8 bases to trimming and J lost 10 bases, with 24 bases between them. This CDR3 has 15 residues. Germline V gene sequence: CDR1 LNHDA, CDR2 SQIVND (reference sequence).

The chain employs TRBV7-9 and TRBJ1-2; 7 positions match TRBD1. V was clipped by 5 bases and J by 4 bases; unmatched bases: 1. The CDR3 runs 12 residues. Germline CDR1 SEHNR, CDR2 FQNEAQ (reference sequence). The CDR3 nucleotides are TGTGCCAGCAGCCGGACAGGCTATGGCTACACCTTC. This codes for CASSRTGYGYTF.

The chain recombines TRBV9 with TRBJ2-5; D is undetermined. Germline-derived CDR1 and CDR2 are SGDLS and YYNGEE. Trimming cost V 4 bases and J 1 base, with 11 bases left between them. The CDR3 has 14 amino acids. Here the CDR3 reads CASSQAPSQETQYF. CDR3 DNA: TGTGCCAGCAGCCAAGCCCCCAGCCAAGAGACCCAGTACTTC.

This chain connects TRBV5-5 to TRBJ1-4, with D hard to call. This CDR3 comprises 14 residues. Germline V gene data show CDR1 as SGHKS and CDR2 as YYEKEE (reference sequence). The ends were cut back, 4 bases at V and 5 bases at J, with 12 bases in the middle. This CDR3 is CASSPEVFNEKLFF. CDR3 bases: TGTGCCAGCAGCCCCGAGGTTTTCAATGAAAAACTGTTTTTT.

Points on this clone: One junction end does not reproduce the germline sequence, and a read error may be involved. The rearrangement uses TRBV5-8 and TRBJ2-5; perhaps D is TRBD1 or TRBD2 (5 bases each). The CDR3 is made up of 13 amino acids. Germline lookup yields CDR1 SGHTS and CDR2 YDEGEE. In DNA, the CDR3 is TGTGCCAGCAGCGTGCGGACTGCAGGGAGTAGGGACTTC. Protein product: CASSVRTAGSRDF.

This clone was seen only a few times. J is TRBJ2-1 and V is TRBV9; D is ambiguous. Germline loops: CDR1 SGDLS, CDR2 YYNGEE. This CDR3 comprises 15 residues. Trimming stripped 0 bases from V and 0 bases from J, with 7 bases between. CDR3 loop: CASSVVGSSYNEQFF. CDR3 nucleotide sequence: TGTGCCAGCAGCGTAGTTGGAAGCTCCTACAATGAGCAGTTCTTC.

The genes are TRBV18 and TRBJ1-2; D gene unclear. Deletions cut 5 bases from V and 0 bases from J, with 13 bases between. This CDR3 spans 15 amino acids. Germline V gene data show CDR1 as KGHSH and CDR2 as LQKENI. CDR3 residues: CASSSALLANYGYTF. The CDR3 DNA follows: TGTGCCAGCTCATCAGCCCTTCTAGCTAACTATGGCTACACCTTC.

The V gene is TRBV6-6, the J gene TRBJ2-5; D uncertain. CDR1 MNHNY and CDR2 SVGAGI come from the germline V gene (reference sequence). The CDR3 is 14 residues long. The germline V and J ends were trimmed by 6 bases and 1 base, with 12 bases remaining between them. CDR3 sequence: CASSLSKTQETQYF. The CDR3, as DNA: TGTGCCAGCAGCCTTTCAAAGACCCAAGAGACCCAGTACTTC.

The V call is TRBV7-3, the J call TRBJ2-3; 7 nucleotides align to TRBD2. Germline-derived CDR1 and CDR2 are SGHTA and FQGTGA. The CDR3 totals 14 residues. Germline trimming cut 5 bases from V and 4 bases from J; bases unmatched to any gene: 6. The CDR3 sequence: CASSPGGFADTQYF. The CDR3 DNA follows: TGTGCCAGCAGCCCGGGGGGTTTCGCAGATACGCAGTATTTT.

This chain connects TRBV18 to TRBJ2-3, with 7 bases lining up with TRBD2. The germline V gene has CDR1 KGHSH and CDR2 LQKENI. The CDR3 has 15 residues. Trimming removed 1 base from V and 6 bases from J; junction bases left unmatched: 7. CDR3 bases: TGTGCCAGCTCACCACTTGCGGGAGTGGGTGATACGCAGTATTTT. Encoded protein: CASSPLAGVGDTQYF.

This chain connects TRBV28 to TRBJ1-4; D is ambiguous. Trimming pared 2 bases from V and 8 bases from J, leaving 12 bases between. Germline V CDR1 and CDR2: MDHEN, SYDVKM. The CDR3 totals 14 residues. CDR3 sequence (DNA): TGTGCCAGCAGTTTAAGCGGGGATACCGAAAAACTGTTTTTT. Its translation is CASSLSGDTEKLFF.

The rearrangement uses TRBV28 and TRBJ1-2, with D hard to call. CDR1 and CDR2 (germline): MDHEN, SYDVKM. This CDR3 comprises 12 residues. The V end lost 10 bases, the J end lost 0 bases, and 9 bases lay between the germline ends. CDR3 DNA: TGTGCCACCCAGAGGCCTAACTATGGCTACACCTTC. Translating gives CATQRPNYGYTF.

This CDR3 is CASSSTGLGGDEQFF. The CDR3 nucleotides read TGTGCCAGCAGTTCAACGGGACTAGGGGGTGATGAGCAGTTCTTC. This chain uses TRBV6-6 with TRBJ2-1, with TRBD2 matching 8 bases. CDR3 length: 15 amino acids. Germline CDR1 is MNHNY and CDR2 is SVGAGI (reference sequence). V was clipped by 4 bases and J by 8 bases; unmatched bases: 10.

The rearrangement joins TRBV15 to TRBJ2-1, with 7 bases identical to TRBD2. This CDR3 spans 12 amino acids. Germline values: CDR1 LNHNV, CDR2 YYDKDF (reference sequence). V was clipped by 0 bases and J by 16 bases; unmatched bases: 6. For the CDR3, the DNA is TGTGCCACCAGCAGAGATGTCGAGCGGGGTTTCTTC. This translates into CATSRDVERGFF.

The CDR3 loop is CASSLATSGETQYF. For the CDR3, the DNA is TGTGCCAGCAGCTTAGCGACTAGCGGGGAGACCCAGTACTTC. The J gene is TRBJ2-5, the V gene TRBV7-9; 10 bases fit TRBD2. From germline, CDR1 is SEHNR and CDR2 FQNEAQ (reference sequence). J gave up 5 bases and V 0 bases, and 0 bases lay outside the gene matches. This CDR3 has 14 residues. The full variable domain, with the rest looked up from reference TRBV7-9 and TRBJ2-5, is DTGVSQNPRHKITKRGQNVTFRCDPISEHNRLYWYRQTLGQGPEFLTYFQNEAQLEKSRLLSDRFSAERPKGSFSTLEIQRTEQGDSAMYLCASSLATSGETQYFGPGTRLLVL.

The chain is built from TRBV9 and TRBJ1-4; TRBD1 aligns across 7 bases. CDR1 and CDR2 from the germline V gene are SGDLS and YYNGEE. This CDR3 spans 15 amino acids. The V gene end was trimmed by 4 bases and the J gene end by 0 bases; junction bases not matched to a gene: 3. In nucleotides, the CDR3 is TGTGCCAGCAGCCATACAGGGGCAACTAATGAAAAACTGTTTTTT. It yields the protein CASSHTGATNEKLFF.

CDR3 DNA sequence: TGCGCCAGCAGCCAAGAGCCTAGCGGCGGACAAAACATTCAGTACTTC. It translates to CASSQEPSGGQNIQYF. The chain links TRBV4-1 to TRBJ2-4; 7 bases map to TRBD2. From germline, CDR1 is MGHRA and CDR2 YSYEKL. Trimming removed 0 bases from V and 5 bases from J; junction bases left unmatched: 7. The CDR3 has 16 amino acids.